The subject of this entry is one T cell receptor (beta chain). This sample is part of a study of T-cell reconstitution after alpha-beta-depleted transplantation in children. The library targeted TCRbeta and was prepared with unique molecular identifiers. TCRdb re-derived calls from the PCR reads in MiXCR, one entry per CDR3 protein. Among approximately 980,000 distinct CDR3 sequences listed, less than 30% were seen once. The sequences come from PBMCs, mostly from graft donor cells, collected 360 days after TCRalphabeta/CD19-depleted stem cell transplant. The receptor comes from a boy in the first two years of life who had a stem cell transplant for SCID, so the T cells may come from the graft donor.

The CDR3 DNA follows: TGTGCCAGCAGCCCCACCGCAGACAGAATCTATGGCTACACCTTC. Encoded protein: CASSPTADRIYGYTF. The V and J genes are TRBV13 and TRBJ1-2, with D possibly being TRBD1 (5 bases). Germline lookup yields CDR1 PRHDT and CDR2 FYEKMQ (reference sequence). The CDR3 spans 15 residues. V was trimmed by 5 bases and J by 4 bases, leaving 17 bases between them.